This TCR beta chain was retrieved from a study of blood T cell repertoires in COVID-19. This clone was detected once. Measured with immunoSEQ multiplex PCR; TCRdb has only the in-frame clones, and not every one. The sample contains under 250,000 clones, over 80% of which appear only once. Sequencing was done on a sample of peripheral blood. This clonotype was obtained from a human donor in a cohort sampled during active COVID-19.

The CDR3 sequence: CASTTLVEQFF. Here the CDR3 DNA reads TGTGCCAGCACAACTCTCGTTGAGCAGTTCTTC. V usage is TRBV6-5 and J usage is TRBJ2-1; D is undetermined. With 7 bases removed from V and 9 bases from J, the gap between germline ends came to 10 bases. CDR3 length: 11 residues. The germline V gene has CDR1 MNHEY and CDR2 SVGAGI.